Given below is one T cell receptor (beta chain) in context. The specificity of this receptor is unknown. The input lacks base qualities; no much larger clone sits a single base away. Sequenced on an Illumina NovaSeq 6000. TCRalpha and TCRbeta cDNA libraries were constructed by 5'RACE with constant-segment primers, with sample barcodes and unique molecular identifiers being introduced. RNA was extracted from every sample with Trizol reagent. Library amplification was performed in two PCR steps, and a second sample barcode and Illumina TruSeq adapters were introduced in the second step. Libraries were sequenced on an Illumina NovaSeq with 2 x 150 bp paired-end reads. The paper's processing steps were these. Demultiplexing of reads and collapsing into UMI-guided consensus sequences were performed with migec v1.2.7. Using mixcr v2.1.11, UMI consensuses were aligned to TRA and TRB V and J templates and then assembled into clonotypes. Clonotypes were classified as expanded or contracted when called significant by both edgeR and NoisET, with noise models trained on biological replicates. For edgeR calls, the cutoffs were a false discovery rate-adjusted p below 0.01 and a log2 fold-change threshold of 1. PCA with hierarchical clustering of max-normalized trajectories of the 1000 most abundant clonotypes was used as exploratory dynamics analysis. Each responding clone was given a CD4 or CD8 phenotype based on the CD4+ and CD8+ repertoires, which had been sequenced separately. TCRdb cleaned the public reads at Q25 with fastp, built clones with MiXCR and kept in-frame beta chains. Entries are consolidated by CDR3 protein sequence, retaining the most common genes and DNA. For this entry, the V and J calls and clone size follow TCRdb and not the study's own pipeline. The sample includes around 220,000 distinct CDR3 sequences, with over 15% observed a single time. The ten largest clonotypes hold 3% to 4.5% of the sample.

The data derive from a study of T-cell memory formation after mild COVID-19 (dated by TCRdb to about 2021). With regard to the full study: TCR sequence clusters from the two donors were found to be largely donor specific. T-cell clones expanding and contracting after mild COVID-19 in two donors were tracked by longitudinal TCRalpha and TCRbeta repertoire sequencing. Two young, previously healthy adult volunteers made up the cohort, one male and one female. Here is what the overall study found, with its caveats: Contracting CD4+ clones were found mainly in CM and EM memory subsets, while CD8+ clones were enriched in EMRA. The study covered only a couple of mild cases, and larger cohorts including severe cases with pre-infection samples were considered necessary. The second-wave clones that peaked on day 37 were not confirmed to be SARS-CoV-2 specific. Clones contracting from day 15 to 85 had balanced CD4/CD8 phenotypes, while a second wave expanding from day 15 to 37 was biased towards CD4+. Some responding clones were detected in pre-infection memory, suggesting pre-existing cross-reactive memory T cells joined the SARS-CoV-2 response.

Ficoll-Paque density gradient centrifugation was the method used to isolate PBMCs. Relative to germline, V is 1 base shorter and J is 8 bases shorter, with 9 bases between their ends. Reading from cysteine to phenylalanine, the CDR3 counts 13 amino acids. The only DNA kept is the CDR3, 39 bases in frame from the first base. Taken from the germline V gene, the CDR1 and CDR2 loops are SGHNT and YENEEA. Material: PBMCs or a T cell subset sorted from them (not recorded which). The chain was built from TRBV11-3 and TRBJ2-4; TRBD1 is possibly the D segment (5 matching bases). This receptor was obtained from a man aged 18 to 30 who had mild COVID-19 (a few samples of this study predate the infection). The sample titles of this study are shuffled in the database, so cell type and time point are left out; the donor was told from shared clones. The CDR3 loop reads CASSLGPRDIQYF. The sequenced DNA: TGTGCCAGCAGCTTAGGGCCCAGGGACATTCAGTACTTC.